The T cell receptor (beta chain) under discussion was sequenced for a study of blood T cell repertoires in COVID-19. The table came from immunoSEQ multiplex PCR; TCRdb's copy has only in-frame clones and leaves some out. The sample has approximately 350,000 clones, roughly 89% seen once. Sequencing used peripheral blood. This sequence originates from a woman between 18 and 29 years old who had recovered from COVID-19.

In DNA form, the CDR3 reads TGCGCCAGCAGCCAGAGAAACAGGGGAGAGACCCAGTACTTC. As protein: CASSQRNRGETQYF. The chain recombines TRBV4-1 with TRBJ2-5; 7 positions match TRBD1. J was trimmed by 4 bases and V by 3 bases; bases with no gene match: 5. Germline lookup yields CDR1 MGHRA and CDR2 YSYEKL. CDR3 length equals 14 residues.